The sequence of this TCR beta chain was determined in a study of cytomegalovirus exposure and HLA in healthy donors. General study findings and limits: Likely technical artifact: a cluster of highly shared sequence variants. Some V segments, TRBV6-2 and TRBV6-3 among them, were indistinguishable and were therefore excluded. In a later analysis, the majority of CMV-associated beta chains seemingly showed HLA restriction.

Turning to this clone: Its specificity is unknown.

In the PCR, 60 Vbeta and 13 Jbeta primers were used. Profiled with immunoSEQ multiplex PCR; TCRdb holds only in-frame clones, not every one. The sample records some 100,000 clones, over 70% being singletons. Per germline, CDR1 GTSNPN and CDR2 SVGIG (reference sequence). This CDR3 is 14 amino acids long. The V gene end was trimmed by 5 bases and the J gene end by 7 bases; junction bases not matched to a gene: 7. Sequences were obtained from PBMCs. The sequence derives from a girl aged 2 to 10 in good health and CMV-seropositive. The chain uses TRBV30 and TRBJ2-7; TRBD2 aligns across 14 bases. The CDR3 is CAWGLAGGVWEQYF. CDR3 nucleotide sequence: TGTGCCTGGGGACTAGCGGGGGGAGTCTGGGAGCAGTACTTC.